Described below is a single T cell receptor beta chain sequence and its context. Its antigen is still unknown. As to time point: patch test 3, about 24 weeks after DPC sensitization. The sample's treatment: therapeutic diphenylcyclopropenone sensitization with weekly scalp DPC. The CDR3 loop spans 16 amino acids. The V gene's germline CDR1 is SGHDN and CDR2 FVKESK. The trim removed 0 bases at V and 7 bases at J, leaving 6 bases unmatched. The sample is drawn from a study of human T cells and chemical hapten exposure. Across the whole study: Weekly administration of diphenylcyclopropenone to the scalp of patients continued throughout the roughly 22-week study. Across samples, TCR yields varied, mostly owing to small differences in pooled library volumes.

Individual cDNA molecules had unique molecular identifiers attached to them by the library. TCRdb reprocessed the RACE reads via MiXCR and lists one record per CDR3 protein. Of 99,000 or so distinct CDR3 sequences in the sample, less than 45% were seen once. General study points: Among TCRs, those above 1 in 1000 frequency were unaffected by DPC sensitization.

This TCR came from a man in his forties with alopecia areata. Some clones in this sample may be carry-over from other donors' samples. The specimen comprised whole blood, sampled in connection with sensitization to the hapten diphenylcyclopropenone (DPC). The V gene is TRBV14, the J gene TRBJ2-1; 10 bases are a match to TRBD2. CDR3 sequence reads: CASSQEQGLALNEQFF. The CDR3, as DNA: TGTGCCAGCAGCCAAGAACAGGGACTAGCGTTAAATGAGCAGTTCTTC.